The 28 T cell receptor beta chains reported below all come from one sample, sequenced in a study of OX40 agonist ivuxolimab in advanced cancers. TCRdb's table, derived via immunoSEQ multiplex PCR, lists solely in-frame clones and lacks some. In the table there are about 86,000 clones, about 89% of which are singletons. Sequenced here: CD4+ or CD8+ T cells sorted from blood, sampled in a trial of the OX40 agonist ivuxolimab. Source of these receptors: an adult with an advanced solid tumor such as melanoma, head and neck, liver or kidney cancer.

The rearrangement joins TRBV7-3 to TRBJ2-1, with 7 bases fitting TRBD2. Germline loops: CDR1 SGHTA, CDR2 FQGTGA. Trimming removed 2 bases from V and 7 bases from J; junction bases left unmatched: 2. The CDR3 has 13 residues. This CDR3 is CASSLGLGNEQFF. The CDR3 DNA is TGTGCCAGCAGCTTAGGACTAGGGAATGAGCAGTTCTTC.

The gene calls are TRBV2 and TRBJ1-4; 8 positions agree with TRBD1. The V gene's germline CDR1 is SNHLY and CDR2 FYNNEI. The CDR3 runs 15 residues. Trimming at V came to 1 base and at J to 7 bases, leaving 5 bases not matched to a gene. The CDR3 sequence is CASSEDQGAFEKLFF. The DNA of the CDR3 is TGTGCCAGCAGTGAAGACCAGGGGGCTTTTGAAAAACTGTTTTTT.

Details on this clone: Other DNA sequences from this sample encode an identical CDR3 as well. This sequence joins TRBV19 and TRBJ2-3; no clear D gene. V dropped 3 bases and J dropped 3 bases, with 13 bases sitting between them. The CDR3 has 15 residues. Germline assignment: CDR1 LNHDA and CDR2 SQIVND (reference sequence). The CDR3 region has the DNA TGTGCCAGTAGTATTTTCGGCAGACCGACAGATACGCAGTATTTT. Translated: CASSIFGRPTDTQYF.

In its sample, this clone was seen once. In the same sample, other DNA sequences code for this CDR3. The chain uses TRBV7-2 and TRBJ1-4; D unresolved. Germline CDR1 and CDR2: SGHTA and FQGNSA. CDR3 length equals 15 residues. V lost 1 base and J lost 7, with 13 bases in between. Here the CDR3 DNA reads TGTGCCAGCAGCTTAGTCGGAGGGAGTGGTGAAAAACTGTTTTTT. This codes for CASSLVGGSGEKLFF.

The chain has TRBV28 and TRBJ1-3; D might be TRBD1 (6 bases). CDR3 length equals 15 residues. V dropped 3 bases and J dropped 7 bases, with 16 bases sitting between them. Germline CDR1 MDHEN, CDR2 SYDVKM. CDR3 DNA sequence: TGTGCCAGCAGTTTCAGTGTAGGGGGGACCAACACCATATATTTT. Its protein is CASSFSVGGTNTIYF.

The chain joins TRBV29-1 to TRBJ2-7; 16 positions agree with TRBD2. CDR1 is SQVTM and CDR2 is ANQGSEA in the germline V gene. The V gene end was trimmed by 0 bases and the J gene end by 2 bases; junction bases not matched to a gene: 7. This CDR3 has 18 amino acids. CDR3 loop: CSVEDVGTSGRATYEQYF. CDR3 nucleotides: TGCAGCGTTGAAGATGTAGGGACTAGCGGGAGGGCCACCTACGAGCAGTACTTC.

Only one count was recorded for this clone. The J gene is TRBJ2-2, the V gene TRBV21-1. TRBV21-1 is shown as a pseudogene. The CDR3 sequence is 14 residues long. This CDR3 reads CASSKKRHTGELFF. DNA for the CDR3: TGTGCCAGCAGCAAAAAAAGACACACCGGGGAGCTGTTTTTT.

This CDR3 reads CASSSQRGSEAFF. CDR3 nucleotide sequence: TGCGCCAGCAGTTCCCAAAGGGGCTCTGAAGCTTTCTTT. The rearrangement joins TRBV10-2 to TRBJ1-1; weak D call: TRBD1 (5 bases). The CDR3 sequence is 13 residues long. Germline assignment: CDR1 WSHSY and CDR2 SAAADI. Trimming removed 5 bases at V and 6 bases at J, with 13 bases between.

The rearrangement uses TRBV7-8 and TRBJ1-5, with TRBD1 matching 7 bases. V shed 5 bases and J 3 bases; nucleotides not matched to a gene: 7. This CDR3 comprises 15 residues. The germline V gene encodes CDR1 SGHVS and CDR2 FQNEAQ. CDR3 in amino acids: CASSQDRVVNQPQHF. CDR3 bases: TGTGCCAGCAGCCAAGACAGGGTGGTCAATCAGCCCCAGCATTTT.

This chain links TRBV19 with TRBJ2-1; TRBD1 might be the D (6 bases). CDR3 length equals 14 residues. Germline V gene lookup returns CDR1 LNHDA and CDR2 SQIVND (reference sequence). The germline V and J ends were trimmed by 2 bases and 8 bases, with 13 bases remaining between them. The DNA for the CDR3 is TGTGCCAGTAGTATACGCCAGGGGTGGGATGAGCAGTTCTTC. Encoded protein: CASSIRQGWDEQFF.

This chain connects TRBV11-2 to TRBJ2-2, with D uncertain. CDR3 size: 16 residues. Looked up from germline, CDR1 is SGHAT and CDR2 is FQNNGV. The V end lost 0 bases, the J end lost 3 bases, and 11 bases lay between the germline ends. The CDR3, as DNA: TGTGCCAGCAGCTTAGATAACCAGGTCCACACCGGGGAGCTGTTTTTT. The encoded protein is CASSLDNQVHTGELFF.

The chain joins TRBV15 to TRBJ1-4; D is possibly TRBD1 (6 bases). The CDR3 has 20 residues. Germline assignment: CDR1 LNHNV and CDR2 YYDKDF (reference sequence). Trimming removed 0 bases at V and 3 bases at J, with 23 bases between. The CDR3 protein is CATSRDLARVKRGANEKLFF. CDR3 bases: TGTGCCACCAGCAGAGACCTGGCGCGGGTAAAGAGGGGGGCTAATGAAAAACTGTTTTTT.

CDR3 sequence (DNA): TGTGCCAGCAGTGGCGAGGACGCACCCACAGATACGCAGTATTTT. This sequence encodes CASSGEDAPTDTQYF. The rearrangement links TRBV2 to TRBJ2-3; no definite D call. The CDR3 length is 15 residues. V shed 4 bases and J shed 2 bases, with 13 bases lying between them. Germline V gene data show CDR1 as SNHLY and CDR2 as FYNNEI.

The chain links TRBV19 to TRBJ2-7; D call uncertain. The CDR3 is 15 residues long. Per the germline V gene, CDR1 is LNHDA and CDR2 is SQIVND (reference sequence). V was pared by 3 bases and J by 0 bases, with 12 bases between. The DNA for the CDR3 is TGTGCCAGTAGTATCGGCGCCTTAAGCTCCTACGAGCAGTACTTC. Its protein is CASSIGALSSYEQYF.

This clone was counted between two and nine times. This chain joins TRBV30 and TRBJ1-1, with no clear D. The CDR3 extends over 10 amino acids. Germline V lookup: CDR1 GTSNPN, CDR2 SVGIG (reference sequence). V lost 2 bases to trimming and J lost 8 bases, with 6 bases between them. CDR3 sequence (DNA): TGTGCCTGGAGTAGAGGGGAAGCTTTCTTT. This translates into CAWSRGEAFF. Looking up the rest from reference TRBV30 and TRBJ1-1 gives the full variable domain: SQTIHQWPATLVQPVGSPLSLECTVEGTSNPNLYWYRQAAGRGLQLLFYSVGIGQISSEVPQNLSASRPQDRQFILSSKKLLLSDSGFYLCAWSRGEAFFGQGTRLTVV.

The chain has TRBV27 and TRBJ1-2; the D is unclear. CDR3 length: 12 amino acids. V shed 7 bases and J shed 5 bases, with 11 bases lying between them. The germline CDR1 and CDR2 sequences are MNHEY and SMNVEV (reference sequence). The CDR3 reads CASTDGTYGYTF. The CDR3 DNA reads as TGTGCCAGCACTGACGGTACATATGGCTACACCTTC.

The chain's CDR3 is CASSLELRRTQYF. CDR3 DNA: TGTGCCAGCAGCTTAGAACTTAGGAGGACCCAGTACTTC. The chain uses TRBV11-1 and TRBJ2-5; no clear D gene. Germline CDR1 SGHAT, CDR2 FQDESV (reference sequence). CDR3 size: 13 residues. The germline V and J ends were trimmed by 1 base and 7 bases, with 10 bases remaining between them.

The V call is TRBV7-9, the J call TRBJ2-3; D uncertain. There are 13 residues in the CDR3. The V gene's germline CDR1 is SEHNR and CDR2 FQNEAQ (reference sequence). V was cut by 4 bases and J by 2 bases, with 7 bases left in between. The CDR3 region has the DNA TGTGCCAGCAGCTCACCCCACACAGATACGCAGTATTTT. Residues: CASSSPHTDTQYF.

The chain uses TRBV7-8 and TRBJ1-2, with D perhaps matching TRBD1 (6 bases). In germline, CDR1 is SGHVS, CDR2 FQNEAQ. There are 15 residues in the CDR3. The V end lost 3 bases, the J end lost 4 bases, and 15 bases lay between the germline ends. CDR3 in amino acids: CASSLAGAPGYGYTF. The CDR3 coding sequence is TGTGCCAGCAGCTTGGCGGGGGCTCCGGGCTATGGCTACACCTTC. Filled out from reference TRBV7-8 and TRBJ1-2, the complete variable domain reads GAGVSQSPRYKVAKRGQDVALRCDPISGHVSLFWYQQALGQGPEFLTYFQNEAQLDKSGLPSDRFFAERPEGSVSTLKIQRTQQEDSAVYLCASSLAGAPGYGYTFGSGTRLTVV.

This chain uses TRBV25-1 with TRBJ2-1, with TRBD2 matching 7 bases. V shed 0 bases, J shed 4 bases, and the junction held 6 bases outside the gene matches. CDR1 and CDR2 (germline): MGHDK, SYGVNS. CDR3 length equals 16 residues. CDR3 sequence: CASSEYGGGLYNEQFF. In DNA, the CDR3 is TGTGCCAGCAGTGAATATGGCGGGGGACTTTACAATGAGCAGTTCTTC. The full variable domain, rest sourced from reference TRBV25-1 and TRBJ2-1, is EADIYQTPRYLVIGTGKKITLECSQTMGHDKMYWYQQDPGMELHLIHYSYGVNSTEKGDLSSESTVSRIRTEHFPLTLESARPSHTSQYLCASSEYGGGLYNEQFFGPGTRLTVL.

The chain couples TRBV5-1 to TRBJ2-1; 10 bases line up with TRBD2. Germline V gene sequence: CDR1 SGHRS, CDR2 YFSETQ. This CDR3 is built from 15 residues. V dropped 4 bases and J dropped 4; count of bases not matched to a gene: 5. This CDR3 reads CASSLGLADYNEQFF. The CDR3 nucleotides are TGCGCCAGCAGCCTTGGACTAGCGGATTACAATGAGCAGTTCTTC.

The DNA for the CDR3 is TGTGCCAGCAGCGACGAACCGGGACTAGGCACAGATACGCAGTATTTT. It specifies CASSDEPGLGTDTQYF. This sequence joins TRBV9 and TRBJ2-3; 8 bases agree with TRBD2. Trimming took 3 bases from V and 1 from J; bases not matched to a gene: 7. Germline V gives CDR1 SGDLS, CDR2 YYNGEE. This CDR3 spans 16 amino acids.

In regard to this clone: This CDR3 is also generated by other DNA sequences in the sample. This chain connects TRBV4-2 to TRBJ2-7, with no clear D. The V gene lost 3 bases and the J gene lost 3 bases, with 6 bases spanning the gap. The CDR3 consists of 12 residues. CDR1 and CDR2 (germline): LGHNA, YNFKEQ. The DNA for the CDR3 is TGTGCCAGCAGCCAGGCCAGCTACGAGCAGTACTTC. Translating it yields CASSQASYEQYF.

The chain has TRBV1 and TRBJ2-7; TRBD2 reflects the table's D call only, with no check against the DNA. TRBV1 is given as a pseudogene. This CDR3 is built from 16 residues. CDR3 DNA sequence: TGCACCAGCAGCCAAGATCGCAGCGGGAGGTCCTACGAGCAGTACTTC. Its translation: CTSSQDRSGRSYEQYF.

The chain employs TRBV11-3 and TRBJ2-3; 10 bases align to TRBD2. Germline V CDR1 and CDR2: SGHNT, YENEEA. This CDR3 has 13 residues. V lost 1 base to trimming and J lost 13 bases; unmatched junction nucleotides: 5. In DNA form, the CDR3 reads TGTGCCAGCAGCTTAGGAGCGGGAGGGCCGAAGTATTTT. It yields the protein CASSLGAGGPKYF.

The rearrangement links TRBV7-2 to TRBJ2-7; 10 nucleotides match TRBD2. The CDR3 runs to 14 residues. The junction had 7 bases not matched to a gene; V was cut back by 5 bases and J by 6 bases. Germline lookup yields CDR1 SGHTA and CDR2 FQGNSA. The CDR3 loop is CASSPLAGGSEQYF. In nucleotides, the CDR3 is TGTGCCAGCAGCCCATTAGCGGGAGGAAGCGAGCAGTACTTC.

The gene calls are TRBV27 and TRBJ1-5; 9 bases agree with TRBD1. Trimming at V came to 6 bases and at J to 5 bases, leaving 14 bases not matched to a gene. Germline assignment: CDR1 MNHEY and CDR2 SMNVEV (reference sequence). CDR3 length: 17 residues. The CDR3 protein is CASRAHRGTGGDQPQHF. The CDR3 nucleotides read TGTGCCAGCAGAGCTCACAGGGGTACAGGGGGCGATCAGCCCCAGCATTTT.

The J gene is TRBJ1-2, the V gene TRBV7-9, with D hard to call. The CDR3 is 15 amino acids. Trimming took off 4 bases at V and 8 bases at J, with 20 bases between the two ends. Germline loops: CDR1 SEHNR, CDR2 FQNEAQ (reference sequence). The CDR3 sequence: CASSSLQEWSGGYTF. The CDR3 nucleotides are TGTGCCAGCAGCTCCCTGCAGGAATGGAGCGGAGGCTACACCTTC.